This paragraph covers one T cell receptor (beta chain) sequence. Repertoires were generated with immunoSEQ multiplex PCR, while TCRdb's copy carries only in-frame clones and drops some. The profile covers tens of thousands of clones, with approximately 91% appearing a single time and 0.5% taken by the ten largest. This entry is derived from a study of T cell changes during pregnancy in multiple sclerosis. The CDR3 spans 13 residues. Trimming took 7 bases from V and 9 from J, leaving 16 bases between them. Germline assignment: CDR1 GTSNPN and CDR2 SVGIG (reference sequence). The source was CD4+ T cells from peripheral blood mononuclear cells, collected in the second trimester of pregnancy. The TCR comes from a female donor in good health, enrolled as a control in a pregnancy study. The rearrangement links TRBV30 to TRBJ1-6; D perhaps matches TRBD1 (5 bases). DNA of the CDR3: TGTGCCTCAGGACACCCGGGGGGTTCACCCCTCCACTTT. It specifies CASGHPGGSPLHF.